One sample yielded the 26 T cell receptor beta chains listed below, sequenced in a study of cytomegalovirus exposure and HLA in healthy donors. PCR involved 60 Vbeta and 13 Jbeta primers. Assay used: immunoSEQ multiplex PCR; TCRdb lists only in-frame clones, some missing. The table includes 140,000 to 150,000 clones, 79% detected once. Sequenced input: PBMCs. The receptors here all came from a middle-aged woman in good health and CMV-seropositive.

This chain uses TRBV7-7 with TRBJ2-5; D not certain. The germline V gene has CDR1 SSHAT and CDR2 FNYEAQ (reference sequence). The CDR3 is 13 amino acids. Trimming left V 2 bases short and J 4 bases short, with 8 bases between. The DNA of the CDR3 is TGTGCCAGCAGCTTAAATTTTCGAGAGACCCAGTACTTC. Translation gives CASSLNFRETQYF.

V is TRBV6-1 and J is TRBJ1-6; tentatively, D is TRBD1 (6 bases). V shed 3 bases and J shed 0 bases, with 9 bases lying between them. Germline CDR1 reads MNHNS; CDR2 reads SASEGT. This CDR3 has 16 residues. The chain's CDR3 is CASSEQDSSYNSPLHF. The CDR3 nucleotides are TGTGCCAGCAGTGAGCAGGACAGCTCCTATAATTCACCCCTCCACTTT.

This chain connects TRBV4-2 to TRBJ2-2; TRBD2 might be the D (6 bases). The germline CDR1 and CDR2 sequences are LGHNA and YNFKEQ. V lost 3 bases and J 0 bases, leaving 11 bases between the germline ends. The CDR3 has 16 residues. As DNA, the CDR3 is TGTGCCAGCAGCCAGGCCGGGAGAACGAACACCGGGGAGCTGTTTTTT. Translating gives CASSQAGRTNTGELFF.

The rearrangement uses TRBV6-1 and TRBJ1-5; D not resolved. This CDR3 has 11 amino acids. Germline V gives CDR1 MNHNS, CDR2 SASEGT. The V end was cut by 6 bases, the J end by 6 bases, with 6 bases between. This CDR3 is CASSPVQPQHF. The CDR3 DNA reads as TGTGCCAGCAGCCCGGTTCAGCCCCAGCATTTT.

The chain combines TRBV4-1 with TRBJ1-1; D gene ambiguous. Germline assignment: CDR1 MGHRA and CDR2 YSYEKL. The CDR3 loop spans 18 amino acids. Between the trimmed V and J ends, which lost 0 bases and 1 base, there was a span of 18 bases. In DNA, the CDR3 is TGCGCCAGCAGCCAAGATCGCGGGCAGGACCGGGGGAACACTGAAGCTTTCTTT. The encoded protein is CASSQDRGQDRGNTEAFF.

This clone was recorded only once. The rearrangement links TRBV2 to TRBJ1-2; 8 bases match TRBD1. The CDR3 contains 16 residues. Germline CDR1 SNHLY, CDR2 FYNNEI. The V and J ends lost 5 bases and 0 bases, in that order; junction bases with no gene match: 8. The CDR3 DNA follows: TGTGCCAGCAGTCTTGGACAGGGACCATCTAACTATGGCTACACCTTC. This translates into CASSLGQGPSNYGYTF.

This clone appeared once. The chain recombines TRBV4-2 with TRBJ2-5; 7 positions match TRBD1. The CDR3 consists of 16 residues. Germline values: CDR1 LGHNA, CDR2 YNFKEQ. V gave up 4 bases and J gave up 0 bases; unmatched junction bases: 8. The CDR3 spells CASSPHRDSNQETQYF. DNA of the CDR3: TGTGCCAGCAGCCCCCACCGGGACAGTAACCAAGAGACCCAGTACTTC.

The rearrangement joins TRBV9 to TRBJ2-3, with 13 bases identical to TRBD2. The V gene's germline CDR1 is SGDLS and CDR2 YYNGEE. J lost 3 bases, V lost 1 base, and 2 bases had no gene match. There are 16 residues in the CDR3. The chain's CDR3 is CASSVRTSGGTDTQYF. As DNA, the CDR3 is TGTGCCAGCAGCGTAAGGACTAGCGGGGGTACAGATACGCAGTATTTT.

The chain links TRBV5-1 to TRBJ2-2; D perhaps matches TRBD2 (5 bases). The CDR3 is 16 amino acids. Germline CDR1 and CDR2: SGHRS and YFSETQ. Trimming cost V 4 bases and J 6 bases, with 19 bases left between them. The CDR3 DNA reads TGCGCCAGCAGCCTTTTACGGACTGCCGGAGCCGGGGAGCTGTTTTTT. It yields the protein CASSLLRTAGAGELFF.

The rearrangement links TRBV4-1 to TRBJ2-3; D is uncertain. Germline V gene lookup returns CDR1 MGHRA and CDR2 YSYEKL. The V and J ends lost 0 bases and 4 bases respectively, with 11 bases between them. This CDR3 spans 15 amino acids. The CDR3 loop is CASSQEVGSPDTQYF. Here the CDR3 DNA reads TGCGCCAGCAGCCAAGAGGTGGGTAGCCCAGATACGCAGTATTTT.

The J gene is TRBJ2-7, the V gene TRBV18, with D possibly TRBD2 on 7 matching bases. Per the germline V gene, CDR1 is KGHSH and CDR2 is LQKENI. There are 15 residues in the CDR3. The ends were cut back, 4 bases at V and 1 base at J, with 14 bases in the middle. The DNA of the CDR3 is TGTGCCAGCTCACTGACCGGGGGGCCTTCCTACGAGCAGTACTTC. This encodes CASSLTGGPSYEQYF.

This rearrangement joins TRBV7-9 to TRBJ1-5; 8 bases are a match to TRBD1. The CDR3 has 14 amino acids. The germline V gene has CDR1 SEHNR and CDR2 FQNEAQ (reference sequence). Unmatched junction bases numbered 4, after V lost 5 bases and J lost 4 bases. The CDR3 loop reads CASSEGTGNQPQHF. The CDR3 DNA reads as TGTGCCAGCAGCGAGGGGACAGGTAATCAGCCCCAGCATTTT.

The chain recombines TRBV7-9 with TRBJ2-5; 13 bases match TRBD2. V was pared by 6 bases and J by 2 bases, with 6 bases of the junction left unmatched. Germline V lookup: CDR1 SEHNR, CDR2 FQNEAQ (reference sequence). CDR3 length: 16 residues. CDR3 coding DNA: TGTGCCAGCAGATCCCGACTAGCGGGGGGTCAAGAGACCCAGTACTTC. It translates to CASRSRLAGGQETQYF.

DNA of the CDR3: TGTGCCAGTAGTGCCCTCCCGGGACAGAACACTGAAGCTTTCTTT. This codes for CASSALPGQNTEAFF. The chain employs TRBV19 and TRBJ1-1; D is perhaps TRBD1 (6 bases). CDR3 length equals 15 residues. V lost 5 bases to trimming and J lost 1 base, with 14 bases between them. Germline values: CDR1 LNHDA, CDR2 SQIVND (reference sequence).

The V gene is TRBV4-1, the J gene TRBJ1-1; no clear D gene. This CDR3 contains 14 residues. The germline CDR1 and CDR2 sequences are MGHRA and YSYEKL. V was shortened by 0 bases and J by 1 base, with 6 bases between the two germline ends. The CDR3 spells CASSQERGNTEAFF. The CDR3 coding sequence is TGCGCCAGCAGCCAAGAACGGGGGAACACTGAAGCTTTCTTT.

CDR3: CASSYSGQGIYEQYF. The CDR3 DNA reads TGTGCCAGCAGTTACTCGGGACAGGGGATCTACGAGCAGTACTTC. This chain links TRBV6-5 with TRBJ2-7; TRBD1 aligns across 10 bases. CDR3 size: 15 residues. J was trimmed by 3 bases and V by 0 bases; bases with no gene match: 2. Germline V gene data show CDR1 as MNHEY and CDR2 as SVGAGI.

This chain joins TRBV7-9 and TRBJ2-2, with a possible D match to TRBD2 (5 bases). Between the trimmed V and J ends, which lost 5 bases and 6 bases, there was a span of 19 bases. The CDR3 length is 16 residues. CDR1 is SEHNR and CDR2 is FQNEAQ in the germline V gene (reference sequence). CDR3 nucleotide sequence: TGTGCCAGCAGCGGAGGAAACGGACCCTTGGCCGGGGAGCTGTTTTTT. It encodes CASSGGNGPLAGELFF.

V gene TRBV4-1 combines with J gene TRBJ2-5; TRBD1 is a possible D gene (5 bases). Germline V gene lookup returns CDR1 MGHRA and CDR2 YSYEKL. V shed 3 bases and J shed 5 bases, with 16 bases lying between them. The CDR3 totals 15 residues. CDR3 region: CASSHAGAGPETQYF. DNA of the CDR3: TGCGCCAGCAGCCACGCTGGGGCAGGGCCGGAGACCCAGTACTTC.

V usage is TRBV28 and J usage is TRBJ2-7, with TRBD1 matching 8 bases. The CDR3 is made up of 13 amino acids. With 6 bases clipped from V and 5 bases from J, the junction kept 6 bases outside the gene matches. CDR1 MDHEN and CDR2 SYDVKM come from the germline V gene. The CDR3 sequence is CASSGQGGNEQYF. Here the CDR3 DNA reads TGTGCCAGCAGCGGACAGGGTGGGAACGAGCAGTACTTC.

The chain joins TRBV9 to TRBJ2-7; D remains unclear. This CDR3 contains 13 residues. CDR1 is SGDLS and CDR2 is YYNGEE in the germline V gene. Trimming stripped 1 base from V and 5 bases from J, with 10 bases between. The CDR3 sequence is CASSVWSKHEQYF. The CDR3 bases are TGTGCCAGCAGCGTATGGTCGAAGCACGAGCAGTACTTC. Full variable domain (missing parts from reference TRBV9 and TRBJ2-7): DSGVTQTPKHLITATGQRVTLRCSPRSGDLSVYWYQQSLDQGLQFLIQYYNGEERAKGNILERFSAQQFPDLHSELNLSSLELGDSALYFCASSVWSKHEQYFGPGTRLTVT.

This clone was observed a handful of times. The sample has other DNA sequences that encode this CDR3 too. The gene calls are TRBV18 and TRBJ2-1, with 10 bases aligning to TRBD1. Germline V gene data show CDR1 as KGHSH and CDR2 as LQKENI. This CDR3 is 15 amino acids long. V shed 1 base, J shed 4 bases, and the junction held 1 base outside the gene matches. CDR3 amino acids: CASSPRTGGYNEQFF. CDR3 in DNA: TGTGCCAGCTCACCACGGACAGGGGGTTACAATGAGCAGTTCTTC.

J is TRBJ1-3 and V is TRBV7-6; maybe TRBD1 (6 bases). This CDR3 has 13 amino acids. V lost 5 bases to trimming and J lost 7 bases, with 12 bases between them. CDR1 and CDR2 from the germline V gene are SGHVS and FNYEAQ. The CDR3: CASSPYQGNTIYF. DNA for the CDR3: TGTGCCAGCAGCCCCTATCAGGGGAACACCATATATTTT.

This chain joins TRBV29-1 and TRBJ1-1; 10 bases map to TRBD1. J lost 2 bases, V lost 7 bases, and 4 bases had no gene match. Per germline, CDR1 SQVTM and CDR2 ANQGSEA. This CDR3 is built from 13 residues. The CDR3 nucleotides are TGCAGCGGGGGGACAGGGGCTAACACTGAAGCTTTCTTT. The encoded protein is CSGGTGANTEAFF. The full variable domain, with the rest looked up from reference TRBV29-1 and TRBJ1-1, is SAVISQKPSRDICQRGTSLTIQCQVDSQVTMMFWYRQQPGQSLTLIATANQGSEATYESGFVIDKFPISRPNLTFSTLTVSNMSPEDSSIYLCSGGTGANTEAFFGQGTRLTVV.

V is TRBV2 and J is TRBJ1-3; D is perhaps TRBD1 (6 bases). This CDR3 is built from 14 residues. Trimming cost V 6 bases and J 2 bases, with 11 bases left between them. Germline-derived CDR1 and CDR2 are SNHLY and FYNNEI. CDR3 sequence reads: CASRPAGAGNTIYF. The CDR3, as DNA: TGTGCCAGCAGGCCGGCAGGGGCTGGAAACACCATATATTTT.

The J gene is TRBJ1-5, the V gene TRBV12-5; 7 bases agree with TRBD1. Germline V lookup: CDR1 LGHNT, CDR2 FRNRAP. Trimming at V came to 5 bases and at J to 0 bases, leaving 10 bases not matched to a gene. This CDR3 contains 17 residues. The CDR3 DNA sequence: TGTGCTAGTGGTGGAAGCGACAGGGATTATAGCAATCAGCCCCAGCATTTT. It encodes CASGGSDRDYSNQPQHF.

The V call is TRBV9, the J call TRBJ2-7, with 7 bases aligning to TRBD2. This CDR3 contains 16 residues. The ends lost 0 bases at V and 2 bases at J; junction bases unmatched: 8. Germline CDR1 reads SGDLS; CDR2 reads YYNGEE. In DNA, the CDR3 is TGTGCCAGCAGCGTAGTTCCGCGGGGGAAAGCCTACGAGCAGTACTTC. Protein product: CASSVVPRGKAYEQYF.